This T cell receptor beta chain was obtained from a study of breast tumors, draining lymph nodes, adjacent tissues. The study's findings and limits: Luminal-like breast cancer showed significantly higher tumor–nontumor repertoire similarity than basal-like.

A note on this clonotype: Antigen specificity is unknown. The junction shows a germline mismatch at one end, possibly a read error.

Germline CDR1 and CDR2: SGHVS and FQNEAQ. The CDR3 totals 16 residues. TCRdb re-called the multiplex PCR reads with MiXCR, one entry per CDR3 protein. This table has around 300,000 distinct CDR3 sequences, around 30% appearing once. Axillary draining lymph nodes of breast cancer patients supplied the node samples. The chain employs TRBV7-8 and TRBJ2-2, with TRBD2 matching 7 bases. The clonotype was recovered from a female donor with breast cancer. Some clones in this sample may be carry-over from other donors' samples. The source material was axillary lymph node tissue. CDR3 nucleotide sequence: TGTGCCAGCAGCTCAGAAGGCGGGAGTTGGACCGAGGAGCTGTTTTTT. It is translated as CASSSEGGSWTEELFF.